This entry lists 6 T cell receptor beta chains sequenced from one sample in a study of shared clonotypes between healthy human individuals. Sequenced by immunoSEQ multiplex PCR; TCRdb stores in-frame clones only, minus some. The repertoire consists of approximately 1.1 million clones, with around 82% occurring once and the leading ten covering approximately 0.5%. Sequencing was done on a sample of memory CD4+ T cells from PBMCs. Subset noted: CD45RA-negative fraction. The receptors come from a man between 18 and 29 years old in good health. Some clones in this sample may be carry-over from other donors' samples.

The rearrangement links TRBV27 to TRBJ1-2; D perhaps matches TRBD1 (6 bases). Trimming pared 6 bases from V and 5 bases from J, leaving 16 bases between. CDR3 length: 14 amino acids. Germline CDR1 is MNHEY and CDR2 is SMNVEV (reference sequence). The CDR3 nucleotides read TGTGCCAGCAGCCAGAGGGGGGCGAGGTATGGCTACACCTTC. Translated: CASSQRGARYGYTF.

The V call is TRBV7-2, the J call TRBJ1-5; TRBD1 matches 8 bases. This CDR3 has 13 amino acids. CDR1 SGHTA and CDR2 FQGNSA come from the germline V gene. Losses at the gene ends were 3 bases for V and 7 bases for J; bases not matched to a gene: 2. The CDR3 sequence: CASSLTGAQPQHF. For the CDR3, the DNA is TGTGCCAGCAGCTTGACAGGGGCCCAGCCCCAGCATTTT.

The chain employs TRBV7-8 and TRBJ2-3; D is tentatively TRBD1 or TRBD2 (5 bases each). The CDR3 is 12 amino acids. Germline CDR1 is SGHVS and CDR2 is FQNEAQ. With 1 base removed from V and 11 bases from J, the gap between germline ends came to 10 bases. CDR3 protein: CASSLGGDGQYF. CDR3 DNA sequence: TGTGCCAGCAGCTTAGGAGGGGATGGGCAGTATTTT.

There are a few counts of this clone. This rearrangement joins TRBV7-8 to TRBJ2-2; no clear D gene. Deletions cut 1 base from V and 6 bases from J, with 6 bases between. This CDR3 has 13 residues. Per germline, CDR1 SGHVS and CDR2 FQNEAQ. CDR3 residues: CASSLGGSGELFF. CDR3 DNA: TGTGCCAGCAGCTTAGGGGGATCCGGGGAGCTGTTTTTT.

This clone was observed at least ten times. The V gene is TRBV7-3, the J gene TRBJ2-7, with 7 bases that match TRBD1. Germline V gene sequence: CDR1 SGHTA, CDR2 FQGTGA. V lost 2 bases, J lost 9 bases, and 7 bases stayed unmatched. This CDR3 is 13 amino acids long. The CDR3 reads CASSLDREGVQYF. CDR3 nucleotide sequence: TGTGCCAGCAGCTTAGACAGGGAAGGAGTGCAGTACTTC.

The chain employs TRBV6-4 and TRBJ2-2; TRBD2 aligns across 9 bases. V lost 4 bases to trimming and J lost 3 bases; unmatched junction nucleotides: 3. The CDR3 has 15 residues. The germline CDR1 and CDR2 sequences are MRHNA and SNTAGT. This CDR3 reads CASSVVAGDTGELFF. CDR3 DNA sequence: TGTGCCAGCAGTGTGGTAGCGGGAGACACCGGGGAGCTGTTTTTT.